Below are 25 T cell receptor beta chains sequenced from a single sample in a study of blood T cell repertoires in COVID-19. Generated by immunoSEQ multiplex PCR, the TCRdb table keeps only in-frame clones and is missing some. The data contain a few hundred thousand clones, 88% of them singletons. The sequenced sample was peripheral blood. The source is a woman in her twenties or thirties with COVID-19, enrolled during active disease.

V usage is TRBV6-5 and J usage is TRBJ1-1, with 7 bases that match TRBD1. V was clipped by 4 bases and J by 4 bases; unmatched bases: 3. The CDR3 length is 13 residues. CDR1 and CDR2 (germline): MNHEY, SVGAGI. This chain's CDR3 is CASSSGDSTEAFF. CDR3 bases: TGTGCCAGCAGTTCCGGGGACAGCACTGAAGCTTTCTTT.

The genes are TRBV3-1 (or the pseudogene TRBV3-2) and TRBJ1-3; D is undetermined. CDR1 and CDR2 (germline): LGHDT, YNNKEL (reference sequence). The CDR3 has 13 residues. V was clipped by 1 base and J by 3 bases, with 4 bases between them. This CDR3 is CASSQVFGNTIYF. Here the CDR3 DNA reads TGTGCCAGCAGCCAAGTCTTTGGAAACACCATATATTTT.

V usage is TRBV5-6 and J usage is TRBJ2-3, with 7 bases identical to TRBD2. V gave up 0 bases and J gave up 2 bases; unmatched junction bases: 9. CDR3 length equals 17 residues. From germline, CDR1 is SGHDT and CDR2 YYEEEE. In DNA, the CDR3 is TGTGCCAGCAGCTTGGCCGGGCGGGGGATAAACACAGATACGCAGTATTTT. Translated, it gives CASSLAGRGINTDTQYF.

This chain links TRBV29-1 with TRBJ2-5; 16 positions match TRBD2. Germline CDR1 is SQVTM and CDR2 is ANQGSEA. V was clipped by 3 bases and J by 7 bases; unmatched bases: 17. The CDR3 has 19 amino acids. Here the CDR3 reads CSVDGLLPGLAGGARTQYF. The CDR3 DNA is TGCAGCGTTGACGGATTACTCCCGGGACTAGCGGGGGGGGCTCGGACCCAGTACTTC.

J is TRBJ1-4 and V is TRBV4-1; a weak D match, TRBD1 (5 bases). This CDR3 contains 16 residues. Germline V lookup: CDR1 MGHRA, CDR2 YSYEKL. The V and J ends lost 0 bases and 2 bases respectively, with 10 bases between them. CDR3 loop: CASSQDRGWTNEKLFF. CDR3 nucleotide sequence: TGCGCCAGCAGCCAAGATAGGGGTTGGACTAATGAAAAACTGTTTTTT.

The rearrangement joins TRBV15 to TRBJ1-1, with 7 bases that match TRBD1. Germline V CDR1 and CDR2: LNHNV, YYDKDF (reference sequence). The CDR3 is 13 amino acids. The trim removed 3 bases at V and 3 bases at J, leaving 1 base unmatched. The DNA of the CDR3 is TGTGCCACCAGCAGGACAGGGTACACTGAAGCTTTCTTT. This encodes CATSRTGYTEAFF.

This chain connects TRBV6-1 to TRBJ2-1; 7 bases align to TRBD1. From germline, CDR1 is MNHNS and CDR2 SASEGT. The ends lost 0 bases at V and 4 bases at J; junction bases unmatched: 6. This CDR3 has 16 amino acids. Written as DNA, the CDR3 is TGTGCCAGCAGTGAAGCGCATGGGACAGCATACAATGAGCAGTTCTTC. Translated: CASSEAHGTAYNEQFF.

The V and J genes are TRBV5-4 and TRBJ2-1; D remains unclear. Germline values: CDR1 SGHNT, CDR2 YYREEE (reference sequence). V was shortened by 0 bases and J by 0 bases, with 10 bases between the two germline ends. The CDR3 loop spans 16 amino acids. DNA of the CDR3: TGTGCCAGCAGCTTGGGTAGTTCGATCTCCTACAATGAGCAGTTCTTC. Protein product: CASSLGSSISYNEQFF. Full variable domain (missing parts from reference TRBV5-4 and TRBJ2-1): ETGVTQSPTHLIKTRGQQVTLRCSSQSGHNTVSWYQQALGQGPQFIFQYYREEENGRGNFPPRFSGLQFPNYSSELNVNALELDDSALYLCASSLGSSISYNEQFFGPGTRLTVL.

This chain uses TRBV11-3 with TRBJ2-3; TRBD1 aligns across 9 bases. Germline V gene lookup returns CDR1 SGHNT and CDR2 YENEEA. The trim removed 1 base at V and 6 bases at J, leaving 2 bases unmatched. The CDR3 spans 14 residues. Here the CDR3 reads CASSLGQGEDTQYF. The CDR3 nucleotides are TGTGCCAGCAGCTTAGGACAGGGGGAGGATACGCAGTATTTT.

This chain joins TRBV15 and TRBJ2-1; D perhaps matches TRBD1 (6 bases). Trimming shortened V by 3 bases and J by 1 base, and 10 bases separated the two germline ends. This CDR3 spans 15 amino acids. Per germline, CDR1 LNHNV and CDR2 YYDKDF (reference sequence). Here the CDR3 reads CATSRTGMSYNEQFF. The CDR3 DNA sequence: TGTGCCACCAGCAGGACAGGCATGTCCTACAATGAGCAGTTCTTC.

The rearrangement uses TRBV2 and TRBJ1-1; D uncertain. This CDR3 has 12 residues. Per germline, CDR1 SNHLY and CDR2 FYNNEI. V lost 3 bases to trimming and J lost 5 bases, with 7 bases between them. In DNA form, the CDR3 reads TGTGCCAGCAGTGAGATACTTACTGAAGCTTTCTTT. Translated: CASSEILTEAFF.

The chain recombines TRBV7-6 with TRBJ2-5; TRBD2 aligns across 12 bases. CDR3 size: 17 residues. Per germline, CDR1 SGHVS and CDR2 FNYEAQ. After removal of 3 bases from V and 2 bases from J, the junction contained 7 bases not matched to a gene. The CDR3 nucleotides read TGTGCCAGCAGCTTCAGCAGGGGGACTAGCGGGCAAGAGACCCAGTACTTC. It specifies CASSFSRGTSGQETQYF.

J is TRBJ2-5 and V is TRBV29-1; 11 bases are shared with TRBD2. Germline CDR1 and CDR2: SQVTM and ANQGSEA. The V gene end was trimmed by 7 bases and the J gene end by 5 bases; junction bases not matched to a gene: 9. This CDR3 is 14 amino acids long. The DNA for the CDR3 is TGCAGCGCGATGTTGACTAGCGGGGTGGAGACCCAGTACTTC. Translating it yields CSAMLTSGVETQYF.

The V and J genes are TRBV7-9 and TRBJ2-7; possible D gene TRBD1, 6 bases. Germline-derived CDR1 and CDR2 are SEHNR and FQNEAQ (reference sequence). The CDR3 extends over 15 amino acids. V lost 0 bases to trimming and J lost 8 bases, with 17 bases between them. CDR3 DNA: TGTGCCAGCAGCTTAGCGGGGGCCCGATCCGCTCAGCAGTACTTC. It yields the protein CASSLAGARSAQQYF.

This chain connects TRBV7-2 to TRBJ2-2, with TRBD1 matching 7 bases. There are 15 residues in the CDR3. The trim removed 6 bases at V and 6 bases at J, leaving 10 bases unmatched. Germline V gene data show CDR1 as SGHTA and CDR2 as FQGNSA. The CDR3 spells CASSYRQGRAGELFF. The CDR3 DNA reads TGTGCCAGCAGTTATAGACAGGGTCGGGCCGGGGAGCTGTTTTTT.

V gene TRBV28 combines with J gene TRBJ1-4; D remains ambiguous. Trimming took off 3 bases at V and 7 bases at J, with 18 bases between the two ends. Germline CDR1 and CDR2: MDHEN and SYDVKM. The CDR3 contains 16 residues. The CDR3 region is CASSFRSGSGSEKLFF. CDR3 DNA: TGTGCCAGCAGTTTCAGAAGCGGGAGCGGGAGTGAAAAACTGTTTTTT.

The CDR3 loop reads CASSLTGGAEQYV. As DNA, the CDR3 is TGTGCCAGCAGTTTAACAGGGGGGGCTGAGCAGTACGTC. The V and J genes are TRBV27 and TRBJ2-7; weak D call: TRBD1 (8 bases). Trimming left V 2 bases short and J 7 bases short, with 12 bases between. The CDR3 length is 13 residues. Germline V gene sequence: CDR1 MNHEY, CDR2 SMNVEV (reference sequence).

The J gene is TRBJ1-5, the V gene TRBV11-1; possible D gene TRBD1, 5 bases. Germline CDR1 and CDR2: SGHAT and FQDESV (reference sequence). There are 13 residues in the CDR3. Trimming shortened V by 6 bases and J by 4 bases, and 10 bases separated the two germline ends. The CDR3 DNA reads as TGTGCCAGCAGTTCAGGGATAAATCAGCCCCAGCATTTT. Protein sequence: CASSSGINQPQHF.

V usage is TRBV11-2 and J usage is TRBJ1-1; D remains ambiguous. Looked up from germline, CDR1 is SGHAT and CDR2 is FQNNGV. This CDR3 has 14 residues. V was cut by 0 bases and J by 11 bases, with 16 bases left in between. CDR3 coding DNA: TGTGCCAGCAGCTTAGACCGGTACTCCGAGGAGGCTTTCTTT. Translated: CASSLDRYSEEAFF.

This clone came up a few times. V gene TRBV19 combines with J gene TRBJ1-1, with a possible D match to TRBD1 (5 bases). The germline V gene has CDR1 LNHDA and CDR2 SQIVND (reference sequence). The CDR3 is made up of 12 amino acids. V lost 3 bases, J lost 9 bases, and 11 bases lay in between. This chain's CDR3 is CASSISDRKAFF. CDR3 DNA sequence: TGTGCCAGTAGTATTTCCGACAGAAAAGCTTTCTTT.

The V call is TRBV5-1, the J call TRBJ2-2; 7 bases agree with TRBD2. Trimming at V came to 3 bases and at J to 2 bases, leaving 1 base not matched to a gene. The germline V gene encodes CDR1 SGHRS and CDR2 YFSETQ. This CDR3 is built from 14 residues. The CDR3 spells CASSSGLNTGELFF. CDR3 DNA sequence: TGCGCCAGCAGCTCGGGACTAAACACCGGGGAGCTGTTTTTT.

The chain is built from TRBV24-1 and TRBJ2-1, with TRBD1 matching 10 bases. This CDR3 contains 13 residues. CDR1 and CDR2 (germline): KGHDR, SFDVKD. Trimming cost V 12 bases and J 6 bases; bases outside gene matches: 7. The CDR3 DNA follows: TGTGCCGCCGGGACAGGGGACTTCAATGAGCAGTTCTTC. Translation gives CAAGTGDFNEQFF.

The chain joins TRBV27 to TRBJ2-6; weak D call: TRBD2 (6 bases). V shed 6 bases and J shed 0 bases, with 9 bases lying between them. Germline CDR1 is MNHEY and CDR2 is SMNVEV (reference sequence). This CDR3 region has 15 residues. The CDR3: CASRDYNSGANVLTF. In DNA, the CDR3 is TGTGCCAGCAGGGACTACAACTCTGGGGCCAACGTCCTGACTTTC.

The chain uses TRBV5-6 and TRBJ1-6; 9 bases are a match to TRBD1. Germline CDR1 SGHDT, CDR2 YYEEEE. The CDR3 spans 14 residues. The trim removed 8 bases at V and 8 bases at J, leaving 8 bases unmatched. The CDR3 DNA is TGTGCCAGTTCCGACAGGGGGTATTATTCACCCCTCCACTTT. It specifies CASSDRGYYSPLHF.

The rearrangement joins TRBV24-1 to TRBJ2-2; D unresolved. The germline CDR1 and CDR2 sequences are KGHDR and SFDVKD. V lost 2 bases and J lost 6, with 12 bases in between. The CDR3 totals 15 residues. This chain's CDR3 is CATSDSPLPAGELFF. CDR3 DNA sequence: TGTGCCACCAGTGATTCCCCTCTTCCCGCCGGGGAGCTGTTTTTT.